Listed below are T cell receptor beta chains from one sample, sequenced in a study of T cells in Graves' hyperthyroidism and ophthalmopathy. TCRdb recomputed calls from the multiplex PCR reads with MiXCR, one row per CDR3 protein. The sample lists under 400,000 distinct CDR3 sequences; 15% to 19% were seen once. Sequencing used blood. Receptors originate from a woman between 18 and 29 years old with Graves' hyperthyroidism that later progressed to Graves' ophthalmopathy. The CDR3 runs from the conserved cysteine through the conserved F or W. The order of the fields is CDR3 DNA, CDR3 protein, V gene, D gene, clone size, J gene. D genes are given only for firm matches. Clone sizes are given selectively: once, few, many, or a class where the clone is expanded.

DNA: TGTGCCAGCAGTTTCAGCGGGACCGAGCAGTACTTC; CDR3: CASSFSGTEQYF; V: TRBV28; D: TRBD2; size: many; J: TRBJ2-7
DNA: TGTGCCAGCAATCCGGGACAGGGGAACTACGAGCAGTACTTC; CDR3: CASNPGQGNYEQYF; V: TRBV6-1; D: TRBD1; size: NA; J: TRBJ2-7
DNA: TGTGCCATCAGTGAGTCCTGGACTAGCGGGCACCTTTACAATGAGCAGTTCTTC; CDR3: CAISESWTSGHLYNEQFF; V: TRBV10-3; D: TRBD2; size: many; J: TRBJ2-1
DNA: TGCAGTGTAACAGGGGGCCAAGAGACCCAGTACTTC; CDR3: CSVTGGQETQYF; V: TRBV20-1; D: TRBD1; size: few; J: TRBJ2-5
DNA: TGTGCCAGCAGCGATCGATTGGTGAACACTGAAGCTTTCTTT; CDR3: CASSDRLVNTEAFF; V: TRBV7-8; D: NA; size: many; J: TRBJ1-1
DNA: TGTGCCAGCAGGCAAACCGCGAACAATGAGCAGTTCTTC; CDR3: CASRQTANNEQFF; V: TRBV7-2; D: NA; size: many; J: TRBJ2-1
DNA: TGTGCCAGCAGTCCCGAACCTGGGGCAGCCCAGCATTTT; CDR3: CASSPEPGAAQHF; V: TRBV6-1; D: NA; size: many; J: TRBJ1-5
DNA: TGTGCCAGCAGTGAAGAACAGGGGAAGGGCACTGAAGCTTTCTTT; CDR3: CASSEEQGKGTEAFF; V: TRBV2; D: TRBD1; size: many; J: TRBJ1-1
DNA: TGTGCCAGCAAAAGGGGTGGGACTAGCGCGACCACAGATACGCAGTATTTT; CDR3: CASKRGGTSATTDTQYF; V: TRBV2; D: TRBD2; size: NA; J: TRBJ2-3
DNA: TGTGCCAGCAGTCAACTTTCTGGGGCCAACGTCCTGACTTTC; CDR3: CASSQLSGANVLTF; V: TRBV27; D: NA; size: NA; J: TRBJ2-6
DNA: TGTGCCAGCAGCCGGGAGGGGGAGACCCAGTACTTC; CDR3: CASSREGETQYF; V: TRBV6-1; D: TRBD2; size: many; J: TRBJ2-5
DNA: TGTGCCTGGAGTGTAGGGCAGGGGATCGATACGCAGTATTTT; CDR3: CAWSVGQGIDTQYF; V: TRBV30; D: NA; size: few; J: TRBJ2-3
DNA: TGTGCCAGCAGTGCTACGGACTTCTACGAGCAGTACTTC; CDR3: CASSATDFYEQYF; V: TRBV6-1; D: NA; size: many; J: TRBJ2-7
DNA: TGTGCCAGCAGCTCCCCGGGACAGTTTAATGAAAAACTGTTTTTT; CDR3: CASSSPGQFNEKLFF; V: TRBV7-2; D: TRBD1; size: many; J: TRBJ1-4
DNA: TGTGCCAGCAGCCCGGACAGGGGGTCTATTAATTCGTGGTACTTC; CDR3: CASSPDRGSINSWYF; V: TRBV2; D: TRBD1; size: many; J: TRBJ2-4
DNA: TGTGCCACCAGCAGGGGTTGGGGGACTAGCGGGATTAAAGACGAGCAGTACTTC; CDR3: CATSRGWGTSGIKDEQYF; V: TRBV15; D: TRBD2; size: few; J: TRBJ2-7
DNA: TGCAGTGCAGAGAGGACTAGCGGGAGTGGCTACGAGCAGTACTTC; CDR3: CSAERTSGSGYEQYF; V: TRBV20-1; D: TRBD2; size: NA; J: TRBJ2-7
DNA: TGTGCCAGCAGCTTAAGGGCCCTAGCGGGACAAAATGAGCAGTTCTTC; CDR3: CASSLRALAGQNEQFF; V: TRBV7-3; D: TRBD2; size: NA; J: TRBJ2-1
DNA: TGTGCCAGCAGACCAAGGGGAGGGCAGATAATTAGCAATCAGCCCCAGCATTTT; CDR3: CASRPRGGQIISNQPQHF; V: TRBV6-1; D: NA; size: NA; J: TRBJ1-5
DNA: TGTGCCAGCAGCCCTACCCCCGGGACAGGGGTCTCTGGGGCCAACGTCCTGACTTTC; CDR3: CASSPTPGTGVSGANVLTF; V: TRBV28; D: TRBD1; size: NA; J: TRBJ2-6
DNA: TGCGCCAGCAGCCAAGATAAGCGGTACAATGAGCAGTTCTTC; CDR3: CASSQDKRYNEQFF; V: TRBV4-3; D: NA; size: NA; J: TRBJ2-1
DNA: TGTGCTAGTGGTTTGGTACCCGGGACAGAAACCCAAACTAACTATGGCTACACCTTC; CDR3: CASGLVPGTETQTNYGYTF; V: TRBV12-5; D: TRBD1; size: many; J: TRBJ1-2
DNA: TGTGCTAGTGCAGATACGCACTATTTT; CDR3: CASADTHYF; V: TRBV12-5; D: NA; size: few; J: TRBJ2-3
DNA: TGCGCCAGCAGCCAAGATTGGCGGGAAAGGGTAAGCTACGAGCAGTACTTC; CDR3: CASSQDWRERVSYEQYF; V: TRBV4-3; D: NA; size: few; J: TRBJ2-7
DNA: TGTGCCAGCAGTTTTATCACGGGGGCTCTAGGGAATGAGCAGTTCTTC; CDR3: CASSFITGALGNEQFF; V: TRBV28; D: NA; size: many; J: TRBJ2-1
DNA: TGCGCCAGCAGCTTGGACAGGGAGGGAGCTTTCTTT; CDR3: CASSLDREGAFF; V: TRBV5-1; D: NA; size: many; J: TRBJ1-1
DNA: TGTGCCAGCAGTTTACTTGACGGCTCCTACAATGAGCAGTTCTTC; CDR3: CASSLLDGSYNEQFF; V: TRBV12-3/TRBV12-4; D: NA; size: many; J: TRBJ2-1
DNA: TGCAGCGTTGGGTCCTTACTGAGGAACACTGAAGCTTTCTTT; CDR3: CSVGSLLRNTEAFF; V: TRBV29-1; D: NA; size: many; J: TRBJ1-1
DNA: TGCAGCGTGGCCGGGACTAGCGCTAACACCGGGGAGCTGTTTTTT; CDR3: CSVAGTSANTGELFF; V: TRBV29-1; D: TRBD2; size: many; J: TRBJ2-2
DNA: TGTGCCAGCAGCCTTAGTGATTCACCCCTCCACTTT; CDR3: CASSLSDSPLHF; V: TRBV2; D: NA; size: many; J: TRBJ1-6
DNA: TGTGCCAGCAGCTTGACGGGATACAACTACAATGAGCAGTTCTTC; CDR3: CASSLTGYNYNEQFF; V: TRBV5-5; D: NA; size: few; J: TRBJ2-1
DNA: TGTGCCAGCAGCGTAGAACTAGCGGGGGGGAATGAGCAGTTCTTC; CDR3: CASSVELAGGNEQFF; V: TRBV9; D: TRBD2; size: few; J: TRBJ2-1
DNA: TGTGCCAGCAGCAGGGAGACAGGGGGTAGTCGCTACACCTTC; CDR3: CASSRETGGSRYTF; V: TRBV5-4; D: TRBD1; size: NA; J: TRBJ1-2
DNA: TGCAGTGCAACGGATTTGACTGAAGCTTTCTTT; CDR3: CSATDLTEAFF; V: TRBV20-1; D: NA; size: many; J: TRBJ1-1
DNA: TGTGCCAGCAGCTTAGGGGGCTTGCAGCCCCAGCATTTT; CDR3: CASSLGGLQPQHF; V: TRBV13; D: NA; size: many; J: TRBJ1-5
DNA: TGTGCCAGCAGCCCCCCGGACGGGCGGGGGTGGGAGACCCAGTACTTC; CDR3: CASSPPDGRGWETQYF; V: TRBV27; D: TRBD2; size: many; J: TRBJ2-5
DNA: TGTGCCAGCAGCCCGGGACTAGCGGGAGAGCAATCTTACAATGAGCAGTTCTTC; CDR3: CASSPGLAGEQSYNEQFF; V: TRBV6-2/TRBV6-3; D: TRBD2; size: NA; J: TRBJ2-1
DNA: TGTGCCAGCAGGCGACAGGGAACGGTTCAGTACTTC; CDR3: CASRRQGTVQYF; V: TRBV5-8; D: TRBD1; size: NA; J: TRBJ2-4
DNA: TGTGCCAGCACCCATGTCGGCGGTAGCACAGATACGCAGTATTTT; CDR3: CASTHVGGSTDTQYF; V: TRBV12-3/TRBV12-4; D: NA; size: many; J: TRBJ2-3
DNA: TGCGCCAGCAGCCCCCCACTAGCGGGAGCTGTCGAGCAGTACTTC; CDR3: CASSPPLAGAVEQYF; V: TRBV4-1; D: TRBD2; size: few; J: TRBJ2-7
DNA: TGTGCCAGCAGCCCCCATGGGACTAGCGGGAGGGTGGATACGCAGTATTTT; CDR3: CASSPHGTSGRVDTQYF; V: TRBV12-3/TRBV12-4; D: TRBD2; size: NA; J: TRBJ2-3
DNA: TGCAGTGCCAGCGATTGGCCTCAAGAGTATTTT; CDR3: CSASDWPQEYF; V: TRBV20-1; D: NA; size: few; J: TRBJ2-3
DNA: TGCGCCACCTACCCTCCGGGACAGCGTGGAAACACCATATATTTT; CDR3: CATYPPGQRGNTIYF; V: TRBV5-1; D: TRBD1; size: NA; J: TRBJ1-3
DNA: TGTGCCAGCAGCCGTAGGACAGGGGGAGAGACCCAGTACTTC; CDR3: CASSRRTGGETQYF; V: TRBV14; D: TRBD1; size: NA; J: TRBJ2-5
DNA: TGTGCCAGCAGTGAACTAGCGGGAGGGTTGGACAATGAGCAGTTCTTC; CDR3: CASSELAGGLDNEQFF; V: TRBV6-1; D: TRBD2; size: NA; J: TRBJ2-1